A single T cell receptor beta chain is shown here with its context. Its cognate antigen is unknown. Germline CDR1 and CDR2: LGHNT and FRNRAP. The V gene lost 4 bases and the J gene lost 7 bases, with 14 bases spanning the gap. This CDR3 has 14 residues. This sample was included in a study of Tregs in tolerant kidney transplant recipients. Thawed PBMCs were rested overnight at 37°C with 200 to 250 IU/ml IL-2 before regulatory T cell sorting. Study-wide findings and caveats: Changing PCR primers prevented nucleotide comparison between some patients' samples. Validation in larger populations is needed because few patients were studied. Biological reproducibility was not directly addressed, but technical replication error appeared minimal.

Clones were read by immunoSEQ multiplex PCR, and TCRdb kept only the in-frame ones, dropping some. The table shows 50,000 to 75,000 clones, with around 98% occurring only once. The rearrangement links TRBV12-5 to TRBJ2-1; D might be TRBD2 (5 bases). The clonotype originates from a human donor who received a combined kidney and bone marrow transplant. The sequenced sample was Tregs from blood, obtained before the transplant. The CDR3: CASGSRTHLNEQFF. The CDR3, as DNA: TGTGCTAGTGGTTCCCGGACTCATCTGAATGAGCAGTTCTTC.